This TCR beta chain appears in the sequencing data of a study of T cell responses to AZD1222 COVID-19 vaccine (dated by TCRdb to the early 2020s). As for the study more broadly: AZD1222 recipients given second doses at about 4 weeks or at about 12 weeks were pooled, since spike-specific TCR depth and breadth were not found to differ between the two schedules. TCR sequencing was performed for 230 to 250 trial participants, of whom about 210 were given two doses of AZD1222 and approximately 25 were given two doses of MenACWY control vaccine. Trial participants were enrolled into age subgroups of 18-55, 56-69 and 70-plus years, which contained approximately 150, 28 and 58 TCR-sequenced participants, respectively.

The CDR3 regions of human TCRbeta chains were analyzed by immunosequencing. Regarding the original processing steps: Repertoire TCRs were checked for matches against a reference library of SARS-CoV-2-specific TCRs that had been generated using the MIRA antigen-specificity platform. Breadth meant the fraction of unique TCRs that were SARS-CoV-2-associated, whereas depth meant the fraction of total T cells that were SARS-CoV-2-associated. Each spike-specific TCR was assigned to its reactive spike region and to a CD4 or CD8 class using the MIRA data. Log10-transformed breadth and depth values were compared by one-way ANOVA with Sidak's multiple comparisons tests. TCRdb provides this immuneACCESS table in a form limited to in-frame rearrangements. Some clones are lacking; in checked studies, under half of them reflect an unresolved V gene, and why the rest are absent is not known. V, J and clone size reflect that table, while D and trimming were determined from the DNA. The sample records 72,000 or so clones, 85% of which are singletons. Clones ranked in the top ten supply 20% of the sample.

Here is what the overall study found, with its caveats: CD4 TCRs associated with the vaccine covered the entire spike protein, and the dominant responses were in regions 160-218 and 743-854. Most participants were white British and females outnumbered males, and the authors suggested that clonal diversity may have been underestimated. Nearly half of unique spike-specific TCRs reportedly recognized epitopes outside regions mutated in the B.1.351 and B.1.1.7 variants. Conclusions about previously exposed vaccinees were limited because only six or seven AZD1222 recipients were SARS-CoV-2 seropositive at baseline. Because no day 14 peak-response samples were available, repertoires were characterized only after the peak T cell response. A significant rise in spike-specific TCR breadth and depth was observed after two AZD1222 doses relative to day 0 and relative to MenACWY recipients. In the small 56-69-year group, the increase in depth fell short of significance, most likely because of low power.

Of note for this clone: The antigen it recognizes is unknown. No much larger clonotype is one base removed from it; base qualities were not supplied.

What this sample's time point label stands for: baseline before first vaccination. Samples from vaccinated people were obtained from the UK trials COV001 and COV002, which included a single-blind randomized controlled phase 2/3 trial of AZD1222 (ChAdOx1 nCoV-19) in healthy adults. For TCRbeta chain sequencing, PBMC samples from trial participants were taken at day 0 and at day 28 after the second dose. The germline V and J ends show losses of 0 bases and 5 bases respectively, and no gene match explains 5 bases of the junction. Spanning cysteine to phenylalanine, the CDR3 consists of 15 amino acids. The read is trimmed to its CDR3 DNA, 45 bases read in frame from base 1. CDR1 is given as MGHRA and CDR2 as YSYEKL, both from the germline V gene.

The V gene is TRBV4-1 and the J gene is TRBJ1-1; 8 central bases correspond to TRBD1. The sequence was collected from an adult in good health. The sample in question was peripheral blood, obtained on day 0 of AZD1222 vaccination. The nucleotides are TGCGCCAGCAGCCAAGACGACAGGGGAAGTACTGAAGCTTTCTTT. This codes for CASSQDDRGSTEAFF.